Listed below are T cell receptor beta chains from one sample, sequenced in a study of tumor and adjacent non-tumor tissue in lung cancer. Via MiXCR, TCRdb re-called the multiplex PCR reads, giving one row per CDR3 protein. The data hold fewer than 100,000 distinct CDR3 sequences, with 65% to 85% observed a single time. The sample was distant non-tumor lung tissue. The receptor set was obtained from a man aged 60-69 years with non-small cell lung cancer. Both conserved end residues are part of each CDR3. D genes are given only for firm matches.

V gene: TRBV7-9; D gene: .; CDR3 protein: CASSRKSEQYF
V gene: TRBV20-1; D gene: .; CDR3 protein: CSVNAVTNEQYF
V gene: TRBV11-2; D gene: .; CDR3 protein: CASSGEGQGRSTDTQYF
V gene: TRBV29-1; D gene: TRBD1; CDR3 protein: CSTSKGGTGATEAFF
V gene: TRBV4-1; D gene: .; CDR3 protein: CVSSQVRGFIVGANILTF
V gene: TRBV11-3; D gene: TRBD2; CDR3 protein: CASSLNRLAGVGNKQLF
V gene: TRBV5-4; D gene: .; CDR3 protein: CASSLDASGRVTYYEQYF
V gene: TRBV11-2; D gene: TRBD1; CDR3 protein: CARSSGQVQETHYF
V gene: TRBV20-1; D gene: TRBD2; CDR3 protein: CNARDLRGDYQQYF
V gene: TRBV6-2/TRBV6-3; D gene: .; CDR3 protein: CAGGEGRPNPETDTQYF
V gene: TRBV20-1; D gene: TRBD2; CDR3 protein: CSDRDLGLAEETQYF
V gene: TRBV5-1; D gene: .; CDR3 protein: CASSPRGRGTQYF
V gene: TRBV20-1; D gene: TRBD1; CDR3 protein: CSARPGQGFRETQYF
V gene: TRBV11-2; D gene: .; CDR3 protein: CASNSKGGETQYF
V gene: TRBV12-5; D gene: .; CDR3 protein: CASDPWARSTDTQYF
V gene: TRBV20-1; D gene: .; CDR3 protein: CSAGELTKETQYF
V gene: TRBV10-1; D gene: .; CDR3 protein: CASIRGPSGNIIYF